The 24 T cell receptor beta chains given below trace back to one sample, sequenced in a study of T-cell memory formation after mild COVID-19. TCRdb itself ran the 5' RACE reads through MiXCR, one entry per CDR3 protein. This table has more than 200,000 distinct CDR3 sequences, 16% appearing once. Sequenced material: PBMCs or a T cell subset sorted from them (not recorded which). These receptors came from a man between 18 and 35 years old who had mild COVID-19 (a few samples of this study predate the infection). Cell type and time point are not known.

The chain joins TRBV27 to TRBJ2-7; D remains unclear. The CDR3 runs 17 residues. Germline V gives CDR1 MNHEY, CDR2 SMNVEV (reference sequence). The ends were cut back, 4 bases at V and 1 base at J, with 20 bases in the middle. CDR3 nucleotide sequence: TGTGCCAGCAGTTCCACCCTCCGAACGGGCGTATCCTACGAGCAGTACTTC. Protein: CASSSTLRTGVSYEQYF.

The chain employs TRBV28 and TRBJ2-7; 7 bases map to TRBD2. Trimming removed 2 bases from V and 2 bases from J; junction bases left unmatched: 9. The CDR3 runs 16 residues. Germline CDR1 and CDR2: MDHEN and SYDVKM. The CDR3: CASSLEGGGGTYEQYV. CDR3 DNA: TGTGCCAGCAGTTTAGAAGGCGGCGGGGGAACCTACGAGCAGTACGTC.

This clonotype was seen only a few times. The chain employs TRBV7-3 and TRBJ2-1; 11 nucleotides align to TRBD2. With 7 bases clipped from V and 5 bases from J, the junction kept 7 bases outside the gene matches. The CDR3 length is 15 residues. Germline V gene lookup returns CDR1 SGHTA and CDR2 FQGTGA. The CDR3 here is CASNVAGGLNNEQFF. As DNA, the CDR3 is TGTGCCAGCAATGTAGCGGGGGGGCTAAACAATGAGCAGTTCTTC. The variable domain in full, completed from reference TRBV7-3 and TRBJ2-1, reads GAGVSQTPSNKVTEKGKYVELRCDPISGHTALYWYRQSLGQGPEFLIYFQGTGAADDSGLPNDRFFAVRPEGSVSTLKIQRTERGDSAVYLCASNVAGGLNNEQFFGPGTRLTVL.

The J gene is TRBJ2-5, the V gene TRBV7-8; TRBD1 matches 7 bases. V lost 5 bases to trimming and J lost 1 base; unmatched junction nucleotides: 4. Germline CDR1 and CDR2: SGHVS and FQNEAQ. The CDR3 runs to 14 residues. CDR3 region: CASSQGDSQETQYF. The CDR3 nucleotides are TGTGCCAGCAGCCAGGGGGACAGCCAAGAGACCCAGTACTTC.

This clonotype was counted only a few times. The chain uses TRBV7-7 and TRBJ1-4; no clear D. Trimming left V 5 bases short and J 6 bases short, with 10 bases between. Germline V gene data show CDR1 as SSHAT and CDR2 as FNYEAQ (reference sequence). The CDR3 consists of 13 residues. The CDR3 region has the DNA TGTGCCAGCAGCGTTACAGTGGATGAAAAACTGTTTTTT. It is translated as CASSVTVDEKLFF.

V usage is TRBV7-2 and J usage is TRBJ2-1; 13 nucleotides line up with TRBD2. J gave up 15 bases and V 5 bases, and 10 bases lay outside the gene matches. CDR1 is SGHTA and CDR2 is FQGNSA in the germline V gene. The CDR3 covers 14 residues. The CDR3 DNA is TGTGCCAGCAGCCAGGCTACTAGCGGGGGGGCCCTGTTCTTC. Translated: CASSQATSGGALFF.

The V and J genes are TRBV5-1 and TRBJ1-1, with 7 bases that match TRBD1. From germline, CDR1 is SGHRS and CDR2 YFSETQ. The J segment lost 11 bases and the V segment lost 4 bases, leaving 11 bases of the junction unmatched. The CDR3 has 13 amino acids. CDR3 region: CASSGSQGSFAFF. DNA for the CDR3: TGCGCCAGCAGCGGCTCACAGGGGTCCTTCGCTTTCTTT. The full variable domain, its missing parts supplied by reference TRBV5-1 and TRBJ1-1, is KAGVTQTPRYLIKTRGQQVTLSCSPISGHRSVSWYQQTPGQGLQFLFEYFSETQRNKGNFPGRFSGRQFSNSRSEMNVSTLELGDSALYLCASSGSQGSFAFFGQGTRLTVV.

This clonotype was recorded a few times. CDR3 in amino acids: CASSFYLTSSTDTQYF. CDR3 coding DNA: TGTGCCAGCAGCTTTTATCTTACATCCAGCACAGATACGCAGTATTTT. The genes are TRBV7-9 and TRBJ2-3; D uncertain. The ends were cut back, 3 bases at V and 0 bases at J, with 13 bases in the middle. This CDR3 contains 16 residues. Germline V gene data show CDR1 as SEHNR and CDR2 as FQNEAQ (reference sequence).

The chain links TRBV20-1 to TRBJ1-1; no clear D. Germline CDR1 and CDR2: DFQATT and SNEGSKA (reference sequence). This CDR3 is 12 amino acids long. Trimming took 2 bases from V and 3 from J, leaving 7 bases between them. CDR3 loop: CSARRRDTEAFF. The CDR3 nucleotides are TGCAGTGCTAGAAGGCGTGACACTGAAGCTTTCTTT.

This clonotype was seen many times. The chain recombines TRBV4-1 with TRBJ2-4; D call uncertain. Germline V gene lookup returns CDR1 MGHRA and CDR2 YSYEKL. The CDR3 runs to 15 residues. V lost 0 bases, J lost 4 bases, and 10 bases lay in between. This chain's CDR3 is CASSQDGWDKNIQYF. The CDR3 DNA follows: TGCGCCAGCAGCCAAGACGGGTGGGATAAAAACATTCAGTACTTC.

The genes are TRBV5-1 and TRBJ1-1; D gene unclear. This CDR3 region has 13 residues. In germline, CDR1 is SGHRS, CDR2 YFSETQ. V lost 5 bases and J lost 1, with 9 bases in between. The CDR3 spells CASRVGWNTEAFF. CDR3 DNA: TGCGCCAGCAGGGTAGGTTGGAACACTGAAGCTTTCTTT.

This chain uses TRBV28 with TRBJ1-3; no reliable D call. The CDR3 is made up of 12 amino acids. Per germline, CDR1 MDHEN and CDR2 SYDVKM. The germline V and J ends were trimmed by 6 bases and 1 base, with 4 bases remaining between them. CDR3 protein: CASRMSGNTIYF. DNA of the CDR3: TGTGCCAGCAGAATGTCTGGAAACACCATATATTTT.

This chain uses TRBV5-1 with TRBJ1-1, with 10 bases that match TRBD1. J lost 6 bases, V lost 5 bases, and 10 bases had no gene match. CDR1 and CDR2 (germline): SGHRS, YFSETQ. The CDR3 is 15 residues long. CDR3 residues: CASRAAGQGLSEAFF. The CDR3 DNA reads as TGCGCCAGCAGAGCGGCGGGACAGGGGCTCTCTGAAGCTTTCTTT.

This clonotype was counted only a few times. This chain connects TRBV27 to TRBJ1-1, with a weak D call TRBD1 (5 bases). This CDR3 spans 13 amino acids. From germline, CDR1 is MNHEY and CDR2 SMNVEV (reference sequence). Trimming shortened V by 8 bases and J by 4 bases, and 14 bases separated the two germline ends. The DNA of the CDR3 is TGTGCCAGCGGTCGTCGGGGGAGCACTGAAGCTTTCTTT. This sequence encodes CASGRRGSTEAFF.

CDR3 bases: TGTGCCAGTACCCAGGACAGGGCGAACACCGGGGAGCTGTTTTTT. It encodes CASTQDRANTGELFF. J is TRBJ2-2 and V is TRBV19; TRBD1 agrees at 8 bases. V was clipped by 7 bases and J by 0 bases; unmatched bases: 4. The germline CDR1 and CDR2 sequences are LNHDA and SQIVND (reference sequence). CDR3 size: 15 residues.

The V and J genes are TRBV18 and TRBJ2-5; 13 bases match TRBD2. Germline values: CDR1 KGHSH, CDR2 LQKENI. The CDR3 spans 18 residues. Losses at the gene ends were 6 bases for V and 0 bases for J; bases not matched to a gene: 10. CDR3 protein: CASSHAGLAGPYQETQYF. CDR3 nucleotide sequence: TGTGCCAGCTCCCATGCGGGACTAGCGGGGCCGTACCAAGAGACCCAGTACTTC.

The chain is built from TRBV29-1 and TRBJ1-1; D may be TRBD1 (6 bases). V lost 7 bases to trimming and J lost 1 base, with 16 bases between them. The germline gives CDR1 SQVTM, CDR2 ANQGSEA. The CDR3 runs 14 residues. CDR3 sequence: CSAIGGQPNTEAFF. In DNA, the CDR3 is TGCAGCGCAATAGGGGGACAACCGAACACTGAAGCTTTCTTT.

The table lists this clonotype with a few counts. CDR3 bases: TGTGCCAGCAGCCGAAATTCCAGGAGTTCAGATACGCAGTATTTT. Translating it yields CASSRNSRSSDTQYF. The chain couples TRBV5-4 to TRBJ2-3; D is unresolved. Trimming left V 4 bases short and J 4 bases short, with 16 bases between. Per germline, CDR1 SGHNT and CDR2 YYREEE (reference sequence). CDR3 size: 15 residues.

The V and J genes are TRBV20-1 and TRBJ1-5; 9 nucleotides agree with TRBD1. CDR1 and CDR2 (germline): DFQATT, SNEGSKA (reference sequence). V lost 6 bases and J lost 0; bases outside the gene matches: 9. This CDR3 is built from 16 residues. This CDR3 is CSASGTGTYSNQPQHF. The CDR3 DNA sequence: TGCAGTGCCAGTGGGACAGGGACATATAGCAATCAGCCCCAGCATTTT.

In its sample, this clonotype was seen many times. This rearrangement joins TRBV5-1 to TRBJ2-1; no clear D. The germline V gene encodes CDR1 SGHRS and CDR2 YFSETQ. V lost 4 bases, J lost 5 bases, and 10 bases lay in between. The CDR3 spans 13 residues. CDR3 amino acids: CASSTQVHNEQFF. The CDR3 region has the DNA TGCGCCAGCAGCACACAAGTTCACAATGAGCAGTTCTTC.

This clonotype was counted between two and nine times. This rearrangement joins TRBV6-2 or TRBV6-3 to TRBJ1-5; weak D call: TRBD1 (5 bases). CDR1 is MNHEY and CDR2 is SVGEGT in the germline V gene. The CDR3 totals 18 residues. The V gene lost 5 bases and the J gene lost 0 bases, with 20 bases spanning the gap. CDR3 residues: CASSGATGRLYSNQPQHF. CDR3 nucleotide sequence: TGTGCCAGCAGTGGGGCAACAGGTAGATTGTATAGCAATCAGCCCCAGCATTTT.

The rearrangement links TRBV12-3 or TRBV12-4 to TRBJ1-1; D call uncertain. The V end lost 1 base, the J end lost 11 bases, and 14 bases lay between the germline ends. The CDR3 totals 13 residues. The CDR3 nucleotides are TGTGCCAGCAGTTTAGTATCGGGGATTGGGGCTTTCTTT. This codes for CASSLVSGIGAFF.

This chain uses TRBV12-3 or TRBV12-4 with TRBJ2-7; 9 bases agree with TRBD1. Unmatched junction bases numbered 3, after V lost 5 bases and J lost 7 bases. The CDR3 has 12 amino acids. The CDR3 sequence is CASSPDRGEQYF. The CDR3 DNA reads TGTGCCAGCAGTCCTGACAGGGGGGAGCAGTACTTC.

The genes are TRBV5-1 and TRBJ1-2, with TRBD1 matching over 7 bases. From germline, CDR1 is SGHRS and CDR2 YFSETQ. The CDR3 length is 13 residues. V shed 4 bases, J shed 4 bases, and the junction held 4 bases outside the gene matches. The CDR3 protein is CASSDRAGYGYTF. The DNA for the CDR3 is TGCGCCAGCAGCGACAGGGCGGGCTATGGCTACACCTTC.